The rows below give T cell receptor beta chains drawn from one sample of a study of TIL therapy for anti-PD-1-resistant metastatic lung cancer. TCRdb's table, derived via immunoSEQ multiplex PCR, lists solely in-frame clones and lacks some. The sample has about 32,000 clones, about 70% seen once; the top ten hold about 3%. Source: blood, taken at baseline. The receptors originated from a woman between 30 and 85 years old with non-small cell lung cancer. CDR3s include the opening cysteine and the closing phenylalanine or tryptophan. The D gene is left open where the match is weak. Clone size is stated in some rows and not others, as once, few, many or a class when expanded.

abundance	d_gene	v_gene	j_gene	CDR3nt	CDR3aa
.	.	TRBV5-1	TRBJ2-1	TGCGCCAGCAGCTTGGTCCCAGGGAGGAACAATGAGCAGTTCTTC	CASSLVPGRNNEQFF
.	.	TRBV7-2	TRBJ2-7	TGTGCCAGCAGCTTAGGGGTGGGAAACGTACCTTACGAGCAGTACTTC	CASSLGVGNVPYEQYF
.	.	TRBV18	TRBJ2-7	TGTGCCAGCTCACCGGATAGCGGTTACTACGAGCAGTACTTC	CASSPDSGYYEQYF
once	TRBD2	TRBV10-3	TRBJ2-3	TGTGCCATCAGTAGCCTAGCGGGTGACGATACGCAGTATTTT	CAISSLAGDDTQYF
few	.	TRBV7-9	TRBJ1-1	TGTGCCAGCAGCCTAACGGCCACTGAAGCTTTCTTT	CASSLTATEAFF
.	.	TRBV6-6	TRBJ2-2	TGTGCCAGCAGTTACGACAGGTTAGCCGGGGAGCTGTTTTTT	CASSYDRLAGELFF
.	TRBD2	TRBV9	TRBJ2-1	TGTGCCAGCAGCGCACCTCCTAGCGGGAGGGCCGGTAATGAGCAGTTCTTC	CASSAPPSGRAGNEQFF
few	TRBD1	TRBV2	TRBJ2-1	TGTGCCAGCAGATTAGGGGGCACAGGGCAGTTCTTC	CASRLGGTGQFF
.	TRBD1	TRBV11-3	TRBJ1-2	TGTGCCAGCAGTTTAGGACAGGGGGTTTCTGGCTACACCTTC	CASSLGQGVSGYTF
few	.	TRBV7-6	TRBJ2-7	TGTGCCAGCAGCTTACGGGACAAGGACCACGAGCAGTACTTC	CASSLRDKDHEQYF
.	.	TRBV7-8	TRBJ2-5	TGTGCCAGCAGCGCTCGCCAAACCAAAGAGACCCAGTACTTC	CASSARQTKETQYF
.	.	TRBV7-7	TRBJ2-5	TGTGCCAGCAGCTCACGAGGCCTCCAAGAGACCCAGTACTTC	CASSSRGLQETQYF
.	.	TRBV10-1	TRBJ2-1	TGCGCCAGCAGGGAGACTTATTTAGGAGGGGAGTTCTTC	CASRETYLGGEFF
.	.	TRBV5-1	TRBJ2-3	TGCGCCAGCGCGAGGGGCGGGATGGGAGATACGCAGTATTTT	CASARGGMGDTQYF
few	.	TRBV30	TRBJ2-5	TGTGCCTGGAGTGGAAACCGACCGTCCCCTGGGGAGACCCAGTACTTC	CAWSGNRPSPGETQYF
.	TRBD1	TRBV30	TRBJ1-4	TGTGCCTGGAGTCTTGAGGGACAGCTGGGGGAAAAACTGTTTTTT	CAWSLEGQLGEKLFF
.	TRBD1	TRBV19	TRBJ2-3	TGTGCCAGTAGAATGCCGGGACAGGGAGTTTCAGATACGCAGTATTTT	CASRMPGQGVSDTQYF
.	TRBD2	TRBV7-2	TRBJ2-3	TGTGCCAGCAGCTTTTTTAAGAGCGGGAGCATCACAGATACGCAGTATTTT	CASSFFKSGSITDTQYF
.	.	TRBV2	TRBJ2-5	TGTGCCAGCAGTGACGTCAGGGTCACGGGGGAGACCCAGTACTTC	CASSDVRVTGETQYF
once	.	TRBV5-8	TRBJ1-3	TGTGCCAGCAGCCGCGGGACATATGGAAACACCATATATTTT	CASSRGTYGNTIYF
few	.	TRBV4-1	TRBJ1-2	TGCGCCAGCAGCCAAGATGTTTTCGGGGATGGCTACACCTTC	CASSQDVFGDGYTF
.	TRBD2	TRBV2	TRBJ2-2	TGTGCCAGCAAACTAGCGGGAGGGCTTAACACCGGGGAGCTGTTTTTT	CASKLAGGLNTGELFF
few	TRBD2	TRBV10-2	TRBJ2-2	TGCGCCAGCAGTGAGACGGGACTAGCGGGAGAAGCCGGGGAGCTGTTTTTT	CASSETGLAGEAGELFF
few	TRBD1	TRBV5-6	TRBJ1-2	TGTGCCAGCAGCTTGGGAGCTCTAACCGGACAGGGGGCTGGCTACACCTTC	CASSLGALTGQGAGYTF
.	.	TRBV19	TRBJ2-3	TGTGCCAGTAGTATATCCAGCGGTAGCACAGATACGCAGTATTTT	CASSISSGSTDTQYF
.	.	TRBV11-3	TRBJ2-1	TGTGCCAGCAGCTTAAGATCCGATGAGCAGTTCTTC	CASSLRSDEQFF
once	.	TRBV19	TRBJ1-5	TGTGCCAGTAGTCCTGGGCTGGGTCACCAGCCCCAGCATTTT	CASSPGLGHQPQHF
.	TRBD2	TRBV5-1	TRBJ2-5	TGCGCCAGCAGCAGGACTAGCGGGCCAGAAGAGACCCAGTACTTC	CASSRTSGPEETQYF
.	TRBD1	TRBV5-1	TRBJ2-3	TGCGCCAGCAGCCCCGTCGCAGGGGGAAGAGTAGATACGCAGTATTTT	CASSPVAGGRVDTQYF
.	.	TRBV27	TRBJ2-1	TGTGCCAGCAGTCCCACCGGCGGGCTAGTCCTTGAGCAGTTCTTC	CASSPTGGLVLEQFF
.	.	TRBV5-1	TRBJ2-7	TGCGCCAGCAGCTTGGACAGTCCGGCCTACGAGCAGTACTTC	CASSLDSPAYEQYF
.	.	TRBV6-1	TRBJ1-2	TGTGCCAGCAGTGCCAGGCAAGCTAACTATGGCTACACCTTC	CASSARQANYGYTF
.	.	TRBV18	TRBJ1-1	TGTGCCAGCTCGCCTTACAGTGGCGGTAACGCTGAAGCTTTCTTT	CASSPYSGGNAEAFF
.	.	TRBV5-4	TRBJ2-7	TGTGCCAGCAGCTTACAGGGCAGCTCCTACGAGCAGTACTTC	CASSLQGSSYEQYF
.	TRBD1	TRBV5-1	TRBJ2-7	TGCGCCAGCAGCACAGGGGATCTTCAACGACCCGAGCAGTACTTC	CASSTGDLQRPEQYF
.	.	TRBV10-2	TRBJ2-2	TGCGCCAGCACGTGGAACACCGGGGAGCTGTTTTTT	CASTWNTGELFF
.	.	TRBV6-1	TRBJ1-1	TGTGCCAGCAAACGAACCCTACAAGCTTTCTTT	CASKRTLQAFF
.	.	TRBV30	TRBJ1-5	TGTGCCTGGAGCCCCAATCGCAATCAGCCCCAGCATTTT	CAWSPNRNQPQHF
once	TRBD2	TRBV7-2	TRBJ2-1	TGTGCCAGCAGCTTGGGAGGACTAGCGGGAGGACGCGAGCAGTTCTTC	CASSLGGLAGGREQFF
.	.	TRBV6-5	TRBJ1-1	TGTGCCAGCAGAACAGAGAGTGAAGCTTTCTTT	CASRTESEAFF
.	.	TRBV5-1	TRBJ2-5	TGCGCCAGCAGCCCCTTAGGCAGCATCTATTCAGAGACCCAGTACTTC	CASSPLGSIYSETQYF
.	TRBD1	TRBV30	TRBJ1-5	TGTGCCTGGAGTGGCCGACAGGGAGGCAATCAGCCCCAGCATTTT	CAWSGRQGGNQPQHF
.	.	TRBV5-6	TRBJ1-5	TGTGCCAGCAGCTTGATAGGGAATCAGCCCCAGCATTTT	CASSLIGNQPQHF
.	.	TRBV10-3	TRBJ2-3	TGTGCCATCAGTGACACCTCTAGGGGAGATACGCAGTATTTT	CAISDTSRGDTQYF
.	TRBD2	TRBV30	TRBJ2-5	TGTGCCTCCCCTAGCGGGAGTTCCCAAGAGACCCAGTACTTC	CASPSGSSQETQYF